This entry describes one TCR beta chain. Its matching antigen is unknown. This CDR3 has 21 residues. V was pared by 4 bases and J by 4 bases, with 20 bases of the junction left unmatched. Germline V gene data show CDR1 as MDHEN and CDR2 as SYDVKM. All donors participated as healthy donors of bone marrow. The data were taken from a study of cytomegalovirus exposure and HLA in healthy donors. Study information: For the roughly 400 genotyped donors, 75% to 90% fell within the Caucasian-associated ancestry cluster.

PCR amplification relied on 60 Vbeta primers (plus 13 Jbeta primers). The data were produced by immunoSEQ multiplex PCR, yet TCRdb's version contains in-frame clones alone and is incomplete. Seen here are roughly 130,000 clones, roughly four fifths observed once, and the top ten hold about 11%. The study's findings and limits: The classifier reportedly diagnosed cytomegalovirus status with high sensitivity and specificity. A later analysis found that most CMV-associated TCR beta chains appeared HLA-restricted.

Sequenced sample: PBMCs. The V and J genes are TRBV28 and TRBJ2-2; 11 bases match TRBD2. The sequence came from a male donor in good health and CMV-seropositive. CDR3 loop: CASSSQGVTSGRRGGTGELFF. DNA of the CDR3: TGTGCCAGCAGTTCACAGGGGGTAACTAGCGGGAGACGAGGAGGCACCGGGGAGCTGTTTTTT.